One sample yielded the 17 T cell receptor beta chains listed below, sequenced in a study of human T cells and chemical hapten exposure. Time point noted: healthy volunteer bleed at 2 weeks. Total RNA was extracted from unfractionated whole blood. TCRdb fed the RACE reads into MiXCR, producing one record per CDR3 protein. This table holds roughly 130,000 distinct CDR3 sequences, 8.5% to 9.5% found once. The sample consisted of whole blood. The origin of the receptors is a male donor in good health. Some clones in this sample may be carry-over from other donors' samples.

This clonotype was picked up many times. The rearrangement uses TRBV7-2 and TRBJ1-5; possible D gene TRBD1, 5 bases. The V end lost 6 bases, the J end lost 3 bases, and 12 bases lay between the germline ends. Germline CDR1 reads SGHTA; CDR2 reads FQGNSA. The CDR3 contains 14 residues. The CDR3 nucleotides are TGTGCCAGCAGGCCGGGACTGCCCAATCAGCCCCAGCATTTT. Amino acid sequence: CASRPGLPNQPQHF.

A single count supports this clonotype. A much larger clone lies a single base off, so this may be a read error. The chain recombines TRBV6-2 or TRBV6-3 with TRBJ2-7; D may be TRBD1 (6 bases). Trimming pared 5 bases from V and 3 bases from J, leaving 17 bases between. Germline V gene sequence: CDR1 MNHEY, CDR2 SVGEGT. CDR3 length equals 15 residues. The CDR3 here is CASSNTLGTYYEQYF. The DNA for the CDR3 is TGTGCCAGCAGTAACACCCTCGGGACATACTACGAGCAGTACTTC.

CDR3 in amino acids: CASSLEGYSNQPQHF. The CDR3 coding sequence is TGTGCCAGCAGCCTCGAGGGTTATAGCAATCAGCCCCAGCATTTT. The chain joins TRBV7-2 to TRBJ1-5; D is undetermined. Deletions cut 5 bases from V and 0 bases from J, with 11 bases between. The CDR3 has 15 residues. Germline CDR1 reads SGHTA; CDR2 reads FQGNSA.

This clonotype was counted between two and nine times. The V call is TRBV7-2, the J call TRBJ2-3; TRBD2 matches at 7 bases. The CDR3 is 14 residues long. With V trimmed by 1 base and J by 6 bases, 4 bases remained unmatched. CDR1 is SGHTA, CDR2 FQGNSA, per germline. The CDR3 loop is CASSLVGGPDTQYF. CDR3 nucleotides: TGTGCCAGCAGCTTAGTGGGAGGGCCCGATACGCAGTATTTT.

This clonotype was recorded a few times. J is TRBJ2-1 and V is TRBV20-1, with a weak D call TRBD1 (10 bases). The CDR3 covers 19 residues. CDR1 DFQATT and CDR2 SNEGSKA come from the germline V gene (reference sequence). V lost 5 bases, J lost 4 bases, and 30 bases lay in between. CDR3 coding DNA: TGCAGTGCTTACCCGGGACAGGGGATCCAGCGGGGGGCTTACAATGAGCAGTTCTTC. This translates into CSAYPGQGIQRGAYNEQFF.

The chain joins TRBV4-3 to TRBJ1-6, with unresolved D. V dropped 0 bases and J dropped 0 bases, with 12 bases sitting between them. Per germline, CDR1 LGHNA and CDR2 YSLEER. CDR3 length: 18 residues. CDR3 nucleotides: TGCGCCAGCAGCCAAGATAGGGATGGCTACTCCTATAATTCACCCCTCCACTTT. It specifies CASSQDRDGYSYNSPLHF.

The rearrangement uses TRBV12-3 or TRBV12-4 and TRBJ1-2, with D tentatively TRBD1 (6 bases). Trimming removed 5 bases from V and 7 bases from J, with 20 bases in between. The CDR3 runs 15 residues. The chain's CDR3 is CASSPRGGAGGGYTF. As DNA, the CDR3 is TGTGCCAGCAGTCCCCGGGGGGGGGCGGGCGGTGGCTACACCTTC.

This rearrangement joins TRBV9 to TRBJ1-4; a weak D match, TRBD1 (5 bases). The germline V and J ends were trimmed by 4 bases and 5 bases, with 9 bases remaining between them. There are 13 residues in the CDR3. Germline loops: CDR1 SGDLS, CDR2 YYNGEE. The CDR3 here is CASSFRQNEKLFF. CDR3 nucleotide sequence: TGTGCCAGCAGCTTCCGACAGAATGAAAAACTGTTTTTT.

This clonotype has ten or more counts. The J gene is TRBJ1-1, the V gene TRBV29-1, with 7 bases identical to TRBD1. The ends lost 7 bases at V and 4 bases at J; junction bases unmatched: 6. Per germline, CDR1 SQVTM and CDR2 ANQGSEA. The CDR3 has 12 residues. As DNA, the CDR3 is TGCAGCGCCCGGGACAGTTCCACTGAAGCTTTCTTT. Translation: CSARDSSTEAFF. Supplemented by reference TRBV29-1 and TRBJ1-1, the full variable domain reads SAVISQKPSRDICQRGTSLTIQCQVDSQVTMMFWYRQQPGQSLTLIATANQGSEATYESGFVIDKFPISRPNLTFSTLTVSNMSPEDSSIYLCSARDSSTEAFFGQGTRLTVV.

The chain links TRBV2 to TRBJ1-6, with D possibly matching TRBD1 (6 bases). Germline V gene data show CDR1 as SNHLY and CDR2 as FYNNEI. This CDR3 has 16 residues. The germline V and J ends were trimmed by 3 bases and 0 bases, with 9 bases remaining between them. In DNA, the CDR3 is TGTGCCAGCAGTGAGAGGGGGAGCTCCTATAATTCACCCCTCCACTTT. Translated: CASSERGSSYNSPLHF.

This rearrangement joins TRBV25-1 to TRBJ1-6; D remains unclear. The CDR3 loop spans 14 amino acids. Germline loops: CDR1 MGHDK, CDR2 SYGVNS. V dropped 3 bases and J dropped 5 bases, with 8 bases sitting between them. As DNA, the CDR3 is TGTGCCAGCAGTGATCACGGAAATAATTCACCCCTCCACTTT. It is translated as CASSDHGNNSPLHF.

There are a few counts of this clonotype. The chain recombines TRBV7-3 with TRBJ2-5; TRBD1 matches at 7 bases. Germline CDR1 and CDR2: SGHTA and FQGTGA. CDR3 length: 15 residues. With 0 bases clipped from V and 2 bases from J, the junction kept 3 bases outside the gene matches. Written as DNA, the CDR3 is TGTGCCAGCAGCTTAACTATGGGACAGCAAGAGACCCAGTACTTC. This gives the protein CASSLTMGQQETQYF.

The chain joins TRBV29-1 to TRBJ1-1, with 9 bases lining up with TRBD1. Germline loops: CDR1 SQVTM, CDR2 ANQGSEA. The CDR3 has 15 residues. V trimming: 3 bases; J trimming: 0 bases; junction bases outside the gene matches: 5. CDR3 sequence (DNA): TGCAGCGTTGATGGGACAGGGTGGATGAACACTGAAGCTTTCTTT. It specifies CSVDGTGWMNTEAFF.

This clonotype was found many times. This rearrangement joins TRBV19 to TRBJ2-6; D assignment may be TRBD1 or TRBD2 (5 bases each). The germline V gene encodes CDR1 LNHDA and CDR2 SQIVND (reference sequence). The CDR3 extends over 16 amino acids. V was cut by 3 bases and J by 1 base, with 10 bases left in between. For the CDR3, the DNA is TGTGCCAGTAGTATGGGAGAGGGGTCTGGGGCCAACGTCCTGACTTTC. Translating gives CASSMGEGSGANVLTF.

This clonotype has a count of ten or more. The genes are TRBV28 and TRBJ2-7; the D call may be TRBD1 or TRBD2 (7 bases each). This CDR3 comprises 13 residues. Trimming removed 5 bases at V and 6 bases at J, with 14 bases between. Germline lookup yields CDR1 MDHEN and CDR2 SYDVKM. The CDR3 spells CASSQGGPFEQYF. The CDR3 DNA is TGTGCCAGCAGTCAGGGGGGGCCTTTCGAGCAGTACTTC.

V and J are TRBV2 and TRBJ2-2; 8 nucleotides line up with TRBD2. CDR1 and CDR2 from the germline V gene are SNHLY and FYNNEI. With 7 bases clipped from V and 3 bases from J, the junction kept 4 bases outside the gene matches. The CDR3 runs to 14 residues. CDR3 sequence reads: CASKGTRDTGELFF. CDR3 nucleotides: TGTGCCAGCAAAGGGACTAGGGACACCGGGGAGCTGTTTTTT.

This chain links TRBV2 with TRBJ2-2, with 9 bases matching TRBD1. The CDR3 runs to 17 residues. The germline V gene has CDR1 SNHLY and CDR2 FYNNEI. V dropped 7 bases and J dropped 1; count of bases not matched to a gene: 10. The CDR3 loop reads CASTNLPGQGNTGELFF. Written as DNA, the CDR3 is TGTGCCAGCACTAATCTCCCGGGACAGGGGAACACCGGGGAGCTGTTTTTT.